This T cell receptor (beta chain) was identified during a study of vaccination and CD4 T cells after COVID-19. Overall study context: Six male and four female convalescents took part, two of them Hispanic. Whole-study results and caveats: Among reactive clones from convalescent patients, a median about 83% appeared only post-vaccination.

Notes on this clonotype: The antigen is undetermined.

Time point defined: late sampling 161 to 241 days after vaccination in a few convalescent patients. Treatment reported: approximately 11-day PBMC culture with coronavirus spike peptide pools or control peptides (ViraFEST assay). Cultures used two million PBMCs per well, roughly 9.6 IU/ml IL-2 and 9.5 to 10 ug/ml peptides. With the Oncomine TCR Beta short-read assay, DNA from cultured CD4+ T cells was sequenced. TCRdb reprocessed the PCR reads with MiXCR, giving one entry per CDR3 protein. This sample has some 23,000 distinct CDR3 sequences, with 28% found just once. V was cut by 1 base and J by 0 bases, with 13 bases left in between. The CDR3 is 17 amino acids. Germline CDR1 and CDR2: SEHNR and FQNEAQ (reference sequence).

The rearrangement joins TRBV7-9 to TRBJ2-1, with a possible D match to TRBD2 (6 bases). Sequenced material: CD4+ T cells from blood, cultured in vitro, taken about 7 months after SARS-CoV-2 vaccination. This TCR was recovered from a human donor who had recovered from COVID-19. The CDR3 bases are TGTGCCAGCAGCTTAGGCGGTAGCGGAAGCTCCTACAATGAGCAGTTCTTC. Translating it yields CASSLGGSGSSYNEQFF.